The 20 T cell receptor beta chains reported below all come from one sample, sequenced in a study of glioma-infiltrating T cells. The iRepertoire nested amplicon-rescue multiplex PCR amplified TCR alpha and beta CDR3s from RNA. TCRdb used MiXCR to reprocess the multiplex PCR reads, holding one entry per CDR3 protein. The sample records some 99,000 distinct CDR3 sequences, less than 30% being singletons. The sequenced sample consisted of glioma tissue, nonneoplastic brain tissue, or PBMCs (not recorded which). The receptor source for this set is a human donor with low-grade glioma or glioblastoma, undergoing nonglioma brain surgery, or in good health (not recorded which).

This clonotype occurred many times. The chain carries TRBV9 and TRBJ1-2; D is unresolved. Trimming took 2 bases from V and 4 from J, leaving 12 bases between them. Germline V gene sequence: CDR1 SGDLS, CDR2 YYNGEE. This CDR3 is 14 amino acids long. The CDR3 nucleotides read TGTGCCAGCAGCGTCGAAGGAACTCTCTATGGCTACACCTTC. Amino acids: CASSVEGTLYGYTF.

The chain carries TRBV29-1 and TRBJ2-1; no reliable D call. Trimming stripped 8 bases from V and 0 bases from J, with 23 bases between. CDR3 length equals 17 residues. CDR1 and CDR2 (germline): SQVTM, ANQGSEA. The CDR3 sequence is CSHLTIRSPSSYNEQFF. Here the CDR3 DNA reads TGCAGCCATCTTACAATCCGGAGTCCCAGCTCCTACAATGAGCAGTTCTTC.

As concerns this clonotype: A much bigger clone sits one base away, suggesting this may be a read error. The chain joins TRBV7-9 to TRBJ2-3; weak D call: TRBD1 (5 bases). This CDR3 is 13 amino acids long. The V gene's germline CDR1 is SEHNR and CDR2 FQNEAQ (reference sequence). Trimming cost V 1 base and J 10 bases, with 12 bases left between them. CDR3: CASSLDQGDAQYF. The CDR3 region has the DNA TGTGCCAGCAGCTTAGATCAGGGCGATGCGCAGTATTTT.

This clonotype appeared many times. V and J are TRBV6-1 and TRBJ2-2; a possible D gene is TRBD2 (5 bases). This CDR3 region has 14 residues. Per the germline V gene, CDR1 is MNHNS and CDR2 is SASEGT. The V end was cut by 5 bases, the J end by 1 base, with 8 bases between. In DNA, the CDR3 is TGTGCCAGCAGTTATGGGAGGAACACCGGGGAGCTGTTTTTT. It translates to CASSYGRNTGELFF.

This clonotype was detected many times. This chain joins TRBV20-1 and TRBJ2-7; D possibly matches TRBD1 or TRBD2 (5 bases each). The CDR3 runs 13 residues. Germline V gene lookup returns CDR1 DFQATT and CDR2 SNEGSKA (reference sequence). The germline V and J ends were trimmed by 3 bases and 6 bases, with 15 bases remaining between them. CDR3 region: CSARMDKGAEQYF. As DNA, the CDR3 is TGCAGTGCTAGGATGGACAAGGGAGCCGAGCAGTACTTC.

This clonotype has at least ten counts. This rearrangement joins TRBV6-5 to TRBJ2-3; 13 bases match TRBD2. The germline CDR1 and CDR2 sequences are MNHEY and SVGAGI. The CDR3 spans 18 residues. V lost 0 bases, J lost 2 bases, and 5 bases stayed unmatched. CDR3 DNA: TGTGCCAGCAGTTACTCGACCGGGACTAGCGGGGCCACAGATACGCAGTATTTT. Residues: CASSYSTGTSGATDTQYF.

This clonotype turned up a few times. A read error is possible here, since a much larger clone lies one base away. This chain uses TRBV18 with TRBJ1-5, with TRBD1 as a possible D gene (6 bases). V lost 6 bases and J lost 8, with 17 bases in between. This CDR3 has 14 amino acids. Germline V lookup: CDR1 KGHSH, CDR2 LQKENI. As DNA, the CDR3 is TGTGCCAGCTCCCAGAGGGGGGGTTGGGAGCCCCAGCATTTT. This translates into CASSQRGGWEPQHF.

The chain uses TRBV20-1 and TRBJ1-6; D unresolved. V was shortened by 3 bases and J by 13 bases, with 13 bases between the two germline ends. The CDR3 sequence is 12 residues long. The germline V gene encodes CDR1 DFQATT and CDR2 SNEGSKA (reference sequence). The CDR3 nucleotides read TGCAGTGCTAGTGAGGGATCGGGGCCCCTCCACTTT. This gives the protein CSASEGSGPLHF.

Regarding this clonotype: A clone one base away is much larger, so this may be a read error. Written as DNA, the CDR3 is TGTGCCAGCAGTTTAACAGGGGATTACAATGAGCAGTTATTC. This gives the protein CASSLTGDYNEQLF. The V gene is TRBV12-3 or TRBV12-4, the J gene TRBJ2-1, with 7 nucleotides matching TRBD1. The CDR3 runs 14 residues.

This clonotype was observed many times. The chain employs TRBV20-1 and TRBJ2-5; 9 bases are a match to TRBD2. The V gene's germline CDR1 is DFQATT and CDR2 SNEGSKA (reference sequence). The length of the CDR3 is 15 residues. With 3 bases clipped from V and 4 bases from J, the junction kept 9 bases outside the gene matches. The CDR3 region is CSARDSGGSVETQYF. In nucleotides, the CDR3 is TGCAGTGCTAGGGATAGCGGGGGAAGTGTAGAGACCCAGTACTTC.

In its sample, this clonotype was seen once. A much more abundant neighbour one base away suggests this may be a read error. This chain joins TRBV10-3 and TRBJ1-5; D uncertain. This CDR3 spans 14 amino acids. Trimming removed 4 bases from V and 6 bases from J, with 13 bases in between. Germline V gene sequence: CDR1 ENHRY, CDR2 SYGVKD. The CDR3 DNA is TGTGCCATCAGTGTCCAAAAGGGAAGTCAGCCCCAGCATTTT. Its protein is CAISVQKGSQPQHF.

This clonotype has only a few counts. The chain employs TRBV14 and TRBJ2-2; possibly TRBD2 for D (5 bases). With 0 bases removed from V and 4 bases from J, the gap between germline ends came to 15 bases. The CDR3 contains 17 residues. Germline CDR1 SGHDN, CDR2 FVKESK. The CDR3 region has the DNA TGTGCCAGCAGCCAAGACTGGACTTCCCACTTCACCGGGGAGCTGTTTTTT. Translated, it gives CASSQDWTSHFTGELFF.

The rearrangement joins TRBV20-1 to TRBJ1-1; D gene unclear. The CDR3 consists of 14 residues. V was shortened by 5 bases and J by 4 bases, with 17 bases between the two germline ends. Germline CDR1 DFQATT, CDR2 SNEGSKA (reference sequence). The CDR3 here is CSAARPSGTTEAFF. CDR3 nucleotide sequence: TGCAGTGCTGCTCGGCCCTCGGGAACCACTGAAGCTTTCTTT.

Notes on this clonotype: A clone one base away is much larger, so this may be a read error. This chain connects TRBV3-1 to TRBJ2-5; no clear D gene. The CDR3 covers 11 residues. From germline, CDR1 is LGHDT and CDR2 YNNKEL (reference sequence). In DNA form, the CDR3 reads TGTCCCAGCGCCCGCGCATGGACCCAGTACTTC. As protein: CPSARAWTQYF.

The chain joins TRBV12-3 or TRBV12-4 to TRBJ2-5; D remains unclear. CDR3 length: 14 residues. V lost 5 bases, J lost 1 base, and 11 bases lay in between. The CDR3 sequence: CASSTYRVQETQYF. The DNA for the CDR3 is TGTGCCAGCAGTACCTACCGGGTCCAAGAGACCCAGTACTTC.

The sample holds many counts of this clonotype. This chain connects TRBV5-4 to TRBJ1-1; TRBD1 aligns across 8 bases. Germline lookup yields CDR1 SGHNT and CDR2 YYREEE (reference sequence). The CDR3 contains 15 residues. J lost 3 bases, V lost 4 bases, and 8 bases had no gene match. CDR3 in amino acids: CASSGQGGGDTEAFF. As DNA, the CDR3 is TGTGCCAGCAGCGGACAGGGTGGGGGTGACACTGAAGCTTTCTTT.

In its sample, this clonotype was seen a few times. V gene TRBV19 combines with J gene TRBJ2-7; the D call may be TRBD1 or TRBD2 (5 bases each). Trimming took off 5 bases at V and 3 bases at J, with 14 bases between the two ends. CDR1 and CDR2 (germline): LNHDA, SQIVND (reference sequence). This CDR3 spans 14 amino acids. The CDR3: CASSSRDGFYEQYF. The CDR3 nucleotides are TGTGCCAGTAGTTCCCGGGACGGCTTCTACGAGCAGTACTTC.

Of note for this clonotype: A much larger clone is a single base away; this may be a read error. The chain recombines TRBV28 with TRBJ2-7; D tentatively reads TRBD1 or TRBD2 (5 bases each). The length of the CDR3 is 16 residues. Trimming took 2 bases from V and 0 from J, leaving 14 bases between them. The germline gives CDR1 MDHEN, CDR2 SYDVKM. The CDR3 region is CASSLDPGQGSYEQYF. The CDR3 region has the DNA TGTGCCAGCAGTTTAGATCCGGGGCAAGGCTCCTACGAGCAGTACTTC.

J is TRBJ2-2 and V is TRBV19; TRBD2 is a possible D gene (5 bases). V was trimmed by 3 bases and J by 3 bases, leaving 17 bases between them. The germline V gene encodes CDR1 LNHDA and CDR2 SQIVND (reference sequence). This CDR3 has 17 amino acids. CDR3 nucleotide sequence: TGTGCCAGTAGTATCGGACTTAGACCGCGGGACACCGGGGAGCTGTTTTTT. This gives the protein CASSIGLRPRDTGELFF.

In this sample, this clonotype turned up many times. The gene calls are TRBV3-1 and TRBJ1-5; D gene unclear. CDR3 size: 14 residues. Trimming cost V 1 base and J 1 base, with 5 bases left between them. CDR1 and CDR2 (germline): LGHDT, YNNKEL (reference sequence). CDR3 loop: CASSQGNSNQPQHF. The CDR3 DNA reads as TGTGCCAGCAGCCAAGGGAACAGCAATCAGCCCCAGCATTTT.